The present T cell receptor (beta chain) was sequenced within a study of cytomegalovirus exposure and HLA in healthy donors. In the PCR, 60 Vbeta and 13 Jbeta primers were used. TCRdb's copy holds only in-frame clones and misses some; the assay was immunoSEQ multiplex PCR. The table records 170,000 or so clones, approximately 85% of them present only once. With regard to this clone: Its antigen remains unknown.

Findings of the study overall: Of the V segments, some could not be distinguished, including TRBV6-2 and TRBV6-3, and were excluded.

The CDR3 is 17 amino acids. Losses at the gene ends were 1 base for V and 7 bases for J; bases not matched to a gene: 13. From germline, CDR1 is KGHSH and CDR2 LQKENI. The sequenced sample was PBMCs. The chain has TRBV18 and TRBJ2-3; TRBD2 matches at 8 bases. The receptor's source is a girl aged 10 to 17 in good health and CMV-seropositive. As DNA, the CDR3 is TGTGCCAGCTCACCACTCCGGGCGGGGGGCCCGTCAAATACGCAGTATTTT. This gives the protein CASSPLRAGGPSNTQYF.